Detailed here is one TCR beta chain. These data come from a study of CD8+ T cells in alopecia areata. Germline V gene data show CDR1 as SQVTM and CDR2 as ANQGSEA. V was shortened by 4 bases and J by 0 bases, with 10 bases between the two germline ends. The CDR3 runs to 13 residues. Treatment: oral pan-JAK inhibitor, 5-10 mg twice daily. RNA extraction was followed by reverse transcription into cDNA, which acted as the sequencing template. Only in-frame clones appear in the TCRdb table, and some are missing; sequencing was by immunoSEQ multiplex PCR. This sample has about 130,000 clones, with roughly 52% found just once.

This TCR derives from a human donor with alopecia areata. Sequences were derived from CD8+ T cells sorted from blood, sampled at week 4, from a patient treated with tofacitinib. The chain joins TRBV29-1 to TRBJ2-7; D remains unclear. The CDR3 bases are TGCAGCGTTGTGGGCAGGAGCTCCTACGAGCAGTACTTC. Its translation is CSVVGRSSYEQYF.